Listed below are T cell receptor beta chains from one sample, sequenced in a study of cytomegalovirus exposure and HLA in healthy donors. The method was immunoSEQ multiplex PCR; TCRdb's version includes in-frame clones alone and lacks a portion of them. Of tens of thousands of clones in the sample, 81% are singletons; the top ten hold 10%. The sample consisted of PBMCs. Source of these receptors: a human donor in good health. The CDR3 runs from the conserved cysteine through the conserved F or W. The D gene is left open where the match is weak. The listing skips clone size in some rows; elsewhere it reads once, few, many or a size class.

. TRBJ1-5 TRBD1 13 TRBV7-9 TGTGCCACCGGGACAGGGGGCTATCAGCCCCAGCATTTT CATGTGGYQPQHF
. TRBJ2-5 TRBD1 14 TRBV7-2 TGTGCCAGCAGCTTAGCGGGCAGGGGGGAGACCCAGTACTTC CASSLAGRGETQYF
. TRBJ2-1 . 14 TRBV29-1 TGCAGCGCCCGAATTGGCGGGCTGGCCAATGAGCAGTTCTTC CSARIGGLANEQFF
. TRBJ2-1 TRBD1 15 TRBV14 TGTGCCAGCGGAACAGACAGGGCGGCTTACAATGAGCAGTTCTTC CASGTDRAAYNEQFF
. TRBJ1-1 . 13 TRBV7-2 TGTGCCAGCAGCTCAGGGATTGGCACTGAAGCTTTCTTT CASSSGIGTEAFF
few TRBJ2-1 TRBD2 21 TRBV4-3 TGCGCCAGCAGCCTTCGGACAAGAAAAGTTCTAGGAGCGGGGGAGAGTGATGAGCAGTTCTTC CASSLRTRKVLGAGESDEQFF
. TRBJ2-1 TRBD2 14 TRBV6-4 TGTGCCAGCCGAAGTAGCGGGAAGGGGAATGAGCAGTTCTTC CASRSSGKGNEQFF
. TRBJ2-5 . 14 TRBV6-5 TGTGCCAGCACGGAGGGGACTGGCGGGGAGACCCAGTACTTC CASTEGTGGETQYF
. TRBJ1-1 TRBD1 12 TRBV30 TGTGCCTGGAGTGGAGACAGGGGATCGGCTTTCTTT CAWSGDRGSAFF
. TRBJ1-2 TRBD1 14 TRBV28 TGTGCCAGCAGAGGACAGGGGCTCGTCTATGGCTACACCTTC CASRGQGLVYGYTF